This record looks at one T cell receptor beta chain sequence and its context. Its antigen remains unknown. Making use of molecular barcodes, quantitative 5'-RACE generated TCR beta libraries. One entry per CDR3 protein results from TCRdb running MiXCR on the 5' RACE reads. The data show hundreds of thousands of distinct CDR3 sequences, approximately 12% seen once. The source of the sample is a study of CD8 T cells in ankylosing spondylitis. Study-wide results and caveats: In peripheral blood, disease-linked CD8+ clones occurred at relatively low frequencies. Matched ankylosing spondylitis synovial fluid reportedly contained a significantly enriched population of disease-linked clones. A TCR beta motif of roughly 8 highly homologous variants seemed to mark ankylosing spondylitis blood.

Sample: blood, either unsorted or a sorted T cell fraction (not recorded which). The source is a male donor with ankylosing spondylitis.

The CDR3 DNA follows: TGTGCCAGCAGCGTAGGGGGGAGGCCAGATACGCAGTATTTT. This sequence encodes CASSVGGRPDTQYF. The J gene is TRBJ2-3, the V gene TRBV9; D is perhaps TRBD2 (6 bases). This CDR3 is built from 14 residues. V was shortened by 0 bases and J by 4 bases, with 9 bases between the two germline ends. Germline V lookup: CDR1 SGDLS, CDR2 YYNGEE.